This TCR delta chain was obtained from a study of gamma-delta chains in newborns, infants, children. Across the whole study: Microbial exposure reportedly drives polyclonal innate γδ T cell expansion after birth.

TCRdb ran CATT on the reads. The table lists roughly 5,000 delta-chain clones, approximately 2.9% of them singletons. This clone was detected only a few times. This same CDR3 is encoded by further DNA sequences in the sample. Per the germline V gene, CDR1 is GEAIGNYY and CDR2 is EKD. The CDR3 has 18 residues. V shed 0 bases and J 0 bases; nucleotides not matched to a gene: 3. Sequencing used blood. The sequence was collected from a child who was a newborn, infant or young child, either healthy, febrile or measles-vaccinated (not recorded which). V gene TRDV2 combines with J gene TRDJ3; 8 bases line up with TRDD3. The CDR3 DNA reads TGTGCCTGTGACACCGTGGGGGATTTCTCCTGGGACACCCGACAGATGTTTTTC. Translation gives CACDTVGDFSWDTRQMFF.